This T cell receptor beta chain was found in a study of regulatory T cells in long-lasting Graves disease. Study conclusions and caveats: When disease was persistent, TRBV28, TRBJ1-2 and TRBJ2-5 were the favored segments. For persistent Graves' patients, TCR diversity was lower than for newly diagnosed ones.

With iRepertoire HTBI primers and Arm-PCR of CDR3 regions, TCR beta libraries were built. A single record per CDR3 protein comes from TCRdb applying MiXCR to the multiplex PCR reads. The sample consists of 450,000 to 650,000 distinct CDR3 sequences, about 15% of them appearing once. In its sample, this clonotype was seen a few times. What it binds is unknown. A read error is possible here, since a much larger clone lies one base away. Time point noted: newly diagnosed GD, antithyroid drugs for less than 3 months. There was RNA extracted from PBMCs, and the TCR library was made from it. V lost 5 bases to trimming and J lost 2 bases, with 16 bases between them. Germline V gene data show CDR1 as MDHEN and CDR2 as SYDVKM. The CDR3 is made up of 15 amino acids. The same specimen was also included in a second study, on T cells in Graves' hyperthyroidism and ophthalmopathy. This second report adds: RT-PCR in the first round (using the HTBI primer set) targeted the TCR CDR3.

The chain is built from TRBV28 and TRBJ2-7; D possibly corresponds to TRBD1 (5 bases). The receptor's source is a woman aged 35-65 years with Graves disease. The specimen comprised peripheral blood mononuclear cells (PBMCs), sampled at new diagnosis, from a patient treated with antithyroid drugs. CDR3 DNA: TGTGCCAGCAGTCCCCCAACAAGGGGAACCTACGAGCAGTACTTC. Its protein is CASSPPTRGTYEQYF.